The TCR beta chain described here comes from a study of blood T cell repertoires in COVID-19. This clone was seen only a few times. Produced via immunoSEQ multiplex PCR; TCRdb's table is partial and in-frame only. This sample has a few hundred thousand clones, with roughly 80% found just once. With V trimmed by 5 bases and J by 5 bases, 8 bases remained unmatched. CDR3 length equals 16 residues. Germline V gene sequence: CDR1 LNHNV, CDR2 YYDKDF (reference sequence). Sequences were obtained from peripheral blood. The receptor was derived from a human donor in a cohort sampled during active COVID-19. The chain recombines TRBV15 with TRBJ2-1, with 11 bases lining up with TRBD2. CDR3 residues: CATSGGTSGDNNEQFF. The CDR3 nucleotides are TGTGCCACCAGCGGGGGGACTAGCGGAGACAACAATGAGCAGTTCTTC. The full variable domain, with the rest looked up from reference TRBV15 and TRBJ2-1, is DAMVIQNPRYQVTQFGKPVTLSCSQTLNHNVMYWYQQKSSQAPKLLFHYYDKDFNNEADTPDNFQSRRPNTSFCFLDIRSPGLGDTAMYLCATSGGTSGDNNEQFFGPGTRLTVL.